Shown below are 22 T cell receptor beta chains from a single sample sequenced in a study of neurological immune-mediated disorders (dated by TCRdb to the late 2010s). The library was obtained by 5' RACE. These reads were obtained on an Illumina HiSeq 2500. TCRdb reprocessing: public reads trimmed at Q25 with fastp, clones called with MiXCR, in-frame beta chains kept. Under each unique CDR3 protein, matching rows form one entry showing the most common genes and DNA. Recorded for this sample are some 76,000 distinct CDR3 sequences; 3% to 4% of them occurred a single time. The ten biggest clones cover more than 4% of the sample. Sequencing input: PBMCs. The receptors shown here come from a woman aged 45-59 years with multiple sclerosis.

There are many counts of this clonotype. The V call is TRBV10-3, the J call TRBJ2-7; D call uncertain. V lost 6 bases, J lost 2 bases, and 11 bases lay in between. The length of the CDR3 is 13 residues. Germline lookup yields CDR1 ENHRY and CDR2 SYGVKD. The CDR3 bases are TGTGCCATCAGCAAAGACAAACCCTACGAGCAGTACTTC. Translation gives CAISKDKPYEQYF.

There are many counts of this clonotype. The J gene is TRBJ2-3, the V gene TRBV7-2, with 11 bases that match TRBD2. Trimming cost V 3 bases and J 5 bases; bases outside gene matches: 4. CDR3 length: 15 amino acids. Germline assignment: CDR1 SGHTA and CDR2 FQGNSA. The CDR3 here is CASSLTSGERDTQYF. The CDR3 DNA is TGTGCCAGCAGCTTGACTAGCGGGGAGAGAGATACGCAGTATTTT.

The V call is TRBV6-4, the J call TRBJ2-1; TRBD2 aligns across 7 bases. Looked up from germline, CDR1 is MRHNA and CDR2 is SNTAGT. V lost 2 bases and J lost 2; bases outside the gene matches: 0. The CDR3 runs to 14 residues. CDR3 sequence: CASSDGGAYNEQFF. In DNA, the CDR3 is TGTGCCAGCAGTGACGGGGGGGCCTACAATGAGCAGTTCTTC.

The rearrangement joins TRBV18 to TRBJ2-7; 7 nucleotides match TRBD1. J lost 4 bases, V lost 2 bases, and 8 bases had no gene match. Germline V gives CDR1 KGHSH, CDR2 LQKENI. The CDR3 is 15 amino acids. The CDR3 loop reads CASSPEIGGKYEQYV. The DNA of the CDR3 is TGTGCCAGCTCACCAGAAATAGGGGGCAAATACGAGCAGTACGTC.

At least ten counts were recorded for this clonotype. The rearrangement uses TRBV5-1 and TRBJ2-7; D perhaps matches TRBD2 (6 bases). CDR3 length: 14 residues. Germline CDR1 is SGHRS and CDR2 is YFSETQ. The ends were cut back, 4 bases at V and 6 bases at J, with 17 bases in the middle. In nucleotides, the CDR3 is TGCGCCAGCAGCCCCCGGTCGGGGGAGAGCGAGCAGTACTTC. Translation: CASSPRSGESEQYF.

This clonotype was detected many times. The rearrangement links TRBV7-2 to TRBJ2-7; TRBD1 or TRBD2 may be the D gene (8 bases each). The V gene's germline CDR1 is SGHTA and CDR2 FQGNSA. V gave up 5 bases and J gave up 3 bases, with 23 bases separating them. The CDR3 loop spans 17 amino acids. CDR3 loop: CASSQGQGATSGYEQYF. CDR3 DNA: TGTGCCAGCAGCCAAGGCCAGGGGGCTACTAGCGGCTACGAGCAGTACTTC.

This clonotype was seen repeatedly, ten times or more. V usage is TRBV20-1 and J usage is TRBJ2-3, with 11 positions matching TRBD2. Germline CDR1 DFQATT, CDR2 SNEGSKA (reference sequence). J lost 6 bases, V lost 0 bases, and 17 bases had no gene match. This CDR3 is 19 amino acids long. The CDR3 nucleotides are TGCAGTGCTAGAGATTGGGGCTTAACCGGGACTAGCGGATCCGATACGCAGTATTTT. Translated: CSARDWGLTGTSGSDTQYF.

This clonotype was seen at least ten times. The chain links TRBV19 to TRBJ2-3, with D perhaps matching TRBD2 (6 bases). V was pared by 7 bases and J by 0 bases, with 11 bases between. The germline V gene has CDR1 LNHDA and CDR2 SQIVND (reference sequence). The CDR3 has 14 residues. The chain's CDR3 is CASNWAGSTDTQYF. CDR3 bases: TGTGCCAGTAACTGGGCGGGGAGCACAGATACGCAGTATTTT. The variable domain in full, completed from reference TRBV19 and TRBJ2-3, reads DGGITQSPKYLFRKEGQNVTLSCEQNLNHDAMYWYRQDPGQGLRLIYYSQIVNDFQKGDIAEGYSVSREKKESFPLTVTSAQKNPTAFYLCASNWAGSTDTQYFGPGTRLTVL.

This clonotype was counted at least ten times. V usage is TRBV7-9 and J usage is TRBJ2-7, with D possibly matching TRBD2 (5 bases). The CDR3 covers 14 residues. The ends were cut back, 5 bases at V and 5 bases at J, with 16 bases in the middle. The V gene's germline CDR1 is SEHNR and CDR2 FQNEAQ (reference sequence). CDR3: CASSLGYYGNEQYF. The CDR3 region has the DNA TGTGCCAGCAGCCTGGGGTACTACGGGAACGAGCAGTACTTC.

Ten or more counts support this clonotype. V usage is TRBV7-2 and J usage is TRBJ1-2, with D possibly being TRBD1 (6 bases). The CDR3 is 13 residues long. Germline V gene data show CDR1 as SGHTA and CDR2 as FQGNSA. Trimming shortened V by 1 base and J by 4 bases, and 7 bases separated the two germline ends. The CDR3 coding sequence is TGTGCCAGCAGCTTAGGGGGGCCCTATGGCTACACCTTC. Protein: CASSLGGPYGYTF.

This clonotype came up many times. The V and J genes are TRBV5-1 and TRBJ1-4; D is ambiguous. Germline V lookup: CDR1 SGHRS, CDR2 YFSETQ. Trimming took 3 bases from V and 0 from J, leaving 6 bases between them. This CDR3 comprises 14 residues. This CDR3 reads CASSSPSTNEKLFF. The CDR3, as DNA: TGCGCCAGCAGCTCCCCTTCAACTAATGAAAAACTGTTTTTT. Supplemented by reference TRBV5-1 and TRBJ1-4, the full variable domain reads KAGVTQTPRYLIKTRGQQVTLSCSPISGHRSVSWYQQTPGQGLQFLFEYFSETQRNKGNFPGRFSGRQFSNSRSEMNVSTLELGDSALYLCASSSPSTNEKLFFGSGTQLSVL.

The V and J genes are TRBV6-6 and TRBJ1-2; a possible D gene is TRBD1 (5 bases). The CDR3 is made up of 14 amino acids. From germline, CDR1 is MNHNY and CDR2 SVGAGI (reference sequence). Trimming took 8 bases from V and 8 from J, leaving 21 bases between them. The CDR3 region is CASHPIAGYQGYTF. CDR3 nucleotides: TGTGCCAGCCACCCTATTGCAGGGTATCAAGGCTACACCTTC.

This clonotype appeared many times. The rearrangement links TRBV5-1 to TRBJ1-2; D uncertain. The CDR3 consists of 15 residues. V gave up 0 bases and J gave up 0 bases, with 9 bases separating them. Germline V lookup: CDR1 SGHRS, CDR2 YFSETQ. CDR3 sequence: CASSLDPGANYGYTF. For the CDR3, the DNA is TGCGCCAGCAGCTTGGACCCAGGCGCTAACTATGGCTACACCTTC.

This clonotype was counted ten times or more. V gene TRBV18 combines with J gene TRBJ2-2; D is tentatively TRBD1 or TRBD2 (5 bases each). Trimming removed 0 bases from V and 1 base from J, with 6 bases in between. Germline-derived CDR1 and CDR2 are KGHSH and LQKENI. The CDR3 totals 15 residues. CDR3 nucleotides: TGTGCCAGCTCACCACCGAGGGGGAACACCGGGGAGCTGTTTTTT. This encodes CASSPPRGNTGELFF.

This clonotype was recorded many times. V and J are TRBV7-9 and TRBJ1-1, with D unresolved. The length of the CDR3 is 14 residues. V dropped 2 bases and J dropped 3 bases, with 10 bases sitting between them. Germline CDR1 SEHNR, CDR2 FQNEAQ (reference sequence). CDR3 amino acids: CASSLLGWDTEAFF. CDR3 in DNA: TGTGCCAGCAGCTTACTGGGGTGGGACACTGAAGCTTTCTTT.

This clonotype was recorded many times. CDR3 protein: CASRRGSTDTQYF. DNA for the CDR3: TGTGCCAGCAGGCGGGGGTCTACAGATACGCAGTATTTT. J is TRBJ2-3 and V is TRBV6-5; 7 bases align to TRBD2. Germline assignment: CDR1 MNHEY and CDR2 SVGAGI. The CDR3 spans 13 residues. After removal of 6 bases from V and 3 bases from J, the junction contained 3 bases not matched to a gene.

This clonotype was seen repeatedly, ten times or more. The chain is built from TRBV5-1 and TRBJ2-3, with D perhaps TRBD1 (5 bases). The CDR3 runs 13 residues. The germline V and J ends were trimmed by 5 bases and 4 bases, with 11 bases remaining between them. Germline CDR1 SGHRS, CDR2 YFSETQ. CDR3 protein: CASSGQGPDTQYF. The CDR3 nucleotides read TGCGCCAGCAGTGGGCAGGGCCCAGATACGCAGTATTTT.

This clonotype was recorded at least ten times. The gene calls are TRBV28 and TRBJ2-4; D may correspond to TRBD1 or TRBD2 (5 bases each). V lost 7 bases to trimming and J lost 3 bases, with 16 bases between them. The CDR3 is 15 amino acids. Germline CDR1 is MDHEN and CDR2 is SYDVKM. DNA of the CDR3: TGTGCCAGCACCATGCCGGGGACCGGCAAAAACATTCAGTACTTC. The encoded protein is CASTMPGTGKNIQYF.

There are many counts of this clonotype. CDR3 loop: CASSYSGGRQGESNIQYF. The CDR3 nucleotides read TGTGCCAGCAGTTACTCTGGCGGCAGACAGGGAGAGTCTAACATTCAGTACTTC. The rearrangement uses TRBV6-2 or TRBV6-3 and TRBJ2-4; 7 bases map to TRBD1. Looked up from germline, CDR1 is MNHEY and CDR2 is SVGEGT. V shed 0 bases and J 7 bases; nucleotides not matched to a gene: 15. The CDR3 length is 18 residues.

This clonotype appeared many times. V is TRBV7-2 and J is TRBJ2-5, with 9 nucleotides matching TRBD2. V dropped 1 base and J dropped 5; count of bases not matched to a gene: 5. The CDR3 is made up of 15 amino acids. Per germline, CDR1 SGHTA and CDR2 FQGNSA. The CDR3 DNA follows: TGTGCCAGCAGCTTAGGGGGGACTAGCTTTGAGACCCAGTACTTC. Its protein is CASSLGGTSFETQYF.

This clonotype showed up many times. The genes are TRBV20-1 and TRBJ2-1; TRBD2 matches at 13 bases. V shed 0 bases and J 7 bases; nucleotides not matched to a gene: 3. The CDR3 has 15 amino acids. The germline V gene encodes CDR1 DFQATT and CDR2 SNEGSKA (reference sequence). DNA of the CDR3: TGCAGTGCTAGAGAGGGACTAGCGGGGAGAAATGAGCAGTTCTTC. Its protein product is CSAREGLAGRNEQFF.

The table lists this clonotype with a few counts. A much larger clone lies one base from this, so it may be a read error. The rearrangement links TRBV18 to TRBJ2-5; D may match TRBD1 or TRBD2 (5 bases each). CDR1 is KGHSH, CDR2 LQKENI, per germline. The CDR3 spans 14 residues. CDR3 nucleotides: TGTGCCAGCTCACTCGGGACGCAGCAAGAGACCAAGTACTTC. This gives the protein CASSLGTQQETKYF.